The 22 T cell receptor beta chains listed next were all sequenced from one sample in a study of blood T cell repertoires in COVID-19. Clones were read by immunoSEQ multiplex PCR, and TCRdb kept only the in-frame ones, dropping some. The data contain some 65,000 clones, about 91% of them singletons. Sequenced material: peripheral blood. Receptor source: a woman older than 75 with active COVID-19.

This chain connects TRBV7-8 to TRBJ2-3; 15 bases match TRBD2. From germline, CDR1 is SGHVS and CDR2 FQNEAQ. The CDR3 has 16 amino acids. Trimming removed 3 bases from V and 5 bases from J; junction bases left unmatched: 3. The CDR3 region is CASSFWTSGGVDTQYF. The CDR3 bases are TGTGCCAGCAGCTTCTGGACTAGCGGGGGGGTAGATACGCAGTATTTT. Drawing the rest from reference TRBV7-8 and TRBJ2-3, the complete variable domain is GAGVSQSPRYKVAKRGQDVALRCDPISGHVSLFWYQQALGQGPEFLTYFQNEAQLDKSGLPSDRFFAERPEGSVSTLKIQRTQQEDSAVYLCASSFWTSGGVDTQYFGPGTRLTVL.

The chain combines TRBV9 with TRBJ2-1; the D is unclear. Per germline, CDR1 SGDLS and CDR2 YYNGEE. This CDR3 contains 16 residues. The V end lost 1 base, the J end lost 0 bases, and 11 bases lay between the germline ends. DNA for the CDR3: TGTGCCAGCAGCGTAAGTGGAGCAAGCTCCTACAATGAGCAGTTCTTC. Translated: CASSVSGASSYNEQFF.

The rearrangement uses TRBV9 and TRBJ1-1, with 7 bases aligning to TRBD1. Looked up from germline, CDR1 is SGDLS and CDR2 is YYNGEE. The trim removed 0 bases at V and 8 bases at J, leaving 4 bases unmatched. The CDR3 runs to 13 residues. CDR3 sequence (DNA): TGTGCCAGCAGCGTAGCGGTAGGGGGCGAAGCTTTCTTT. The encoded protein is CASSVAVGGEAFF.

J is TRBJ2-1 and V is TRBV3-1 (or the pseudogene TRBV3-2), with TRBD1 matching 7 bases. The CDR3 totals 15 residues. Germline trimming cut 2 bases from V and 3 bases from J; bases unmatched to any gene: 4. Germline-derived CDR1 and CDR2 are LGHDT and YNNKEL (reference sequence). This chain's CDR3 is CASSQNRDSYNEQFF. CDR3 sequence (DNA): TGTGCCAGCAGCCAAAACCGGGACAGCTACAATGAGCAGTTCTTC.

This clone was recorded once. The chain recombines TRBV2 with TRBJ1-3; D is undetermined. The CDR3 spans 15 residues. Germline CDR1 SNHLY, CDR2 FYNNEI. V was clipped by 4 bases and J by 4 bases, with 14 bases between them. For the CDR3, the DNA is TGTGCCAGCAGTGTGACCGGGAACAAAGGAAACACCATATATTTT. This encodes CASSVTGNKGNTIYF.

The chain has TRBV5-1 and TRBJ1-1; no clear D gene. CDR1 is SGHRS, CDR2 YFSETQ, per germline. CDR3 length equals 12 residues. Trimming cost V 2 bases and J 5 bases, with 7 bases left between them. CDR3 loop: CASSFGETEAFF. Here the CDR3 DNA reads TGCGCCAGCAGCTTTGGGGAGACTGAAGCTTTCTTT. The whole variable domain, remainder taken from reference TRBV5-1 and TRBJ1-1, is KAGVTQTPRYLIKTRGQQVTLSCSPISGHRSVSWYQQTPGQGLQFLFEYFSETQRNKGNFPGRFSGRQFSNSRSEMNVSTLELGDSALYLCASSFGETEAFFGQGTRLTVV.

This clone has a single count. This chain links TRBV28 with TRBJ1-2, with TRBD1 identical over 7 bases. The CDR3 runs to 14 residues. Looked up from germline, CDR1 is MDHEN and CDR2 is SYDVKM. The V gene end was trimmed by 3 bases and the J gene end by 3 bases; junction bases not matched to a gene: 4. CDR3 DNA: TGTGCCAGCAGTTTTGGGGACAGACACTATGGCTACACCTTC. It is translated as CASSFGDRHYGYTF.

The rearrangement links TRBV7-9 to TRBJ1-2; tentatively, D is TRBD1 (6 bases). This CDR3 comprises 13 residues. Trimming removed 2 bases from V and 6 bases from J, with 10 bases in between. CDR1 and CDR2 (germline): SEHNR, FQNEAQ (reference sequence). CDR3 protein: CASSLWGRNGYTF. CDR3 coding DNA: TGTGCCAGCAGCTTATGGGGGCGGAATGGCTACACCTTC. Variable domain in full (rest from reference TRBV7-9 and TRBJ1-2): DTGVSQNPRHKITKRGQNVTFRCDPISEHNRLYWYRQTLGQGPEFLTYFQNEAQLEKSRLLSDRFSAERPKGSFSTLEIQRTEQGDSAMYLCASSLWGRNGYTFGSGTRLTVV.

The V and J genes are TRBV6-5 and TRBJ1-1, with D possibly being TRBD1 (5 bases). This CDR3 comprises 15 residues. From germline, CDR1 is MNHEY and CDR2 SVGAGI. V lost 4 bases and J lost 1, with 13 bases in between. DNA of the CDR3: TGTGCCAGCAGTTCTGTCAGGGCCAGGAACACTGAAGCTTTCTTT. This translates into CASSSVRARNTEAFF.

This chain joins TRBV9 and TRBJ2-7, with a possible D match to TRBD1 (5 bases). Trimming pared 1 base from V and 0 bases from J, leaving 8 bases between. The CDR3 loop spans 14 amino acids. CDR1 and CDR2 from the germline V gene are SGDLS and YYNGEE. The CDR3 reads CASSVSTVSYEQYF. CDR3 sequence (DNA): TGTGCCAGCAGCGTATCGACAGTCTCCTACGAGCAGTACTTC.

This clone was seen a handful of times. The chain recombines TRBV6-9 with TRBJ2-7; 7 bases are shared with TRBD1. J lost 4 bases, V lost 6 bases, and 9 bases had no gene match. Germline CDR1 MNHGY, CDR2 SVAAGI. This CDR3 is built from 14 residues. The CDR3 reads CASSPGQEQYEQYF. The CDR3, as DNA: TGTGCCAGCAGCCCCGGACAGGAACAATACGAGCAGTACTTC.

The chain combines TRBV5-6 with TRBJ2-1; 7 bases agree with TRBD1. Per the germline V gene, CDR1 is SGHDT and CDR2 is YYEEEE. V trimming: 0 bases; J trimming: 3 bases; junction bases outside the gene matches: 0. This CDR3 comprises 14 residues. The CDR3 reads CASSLGTGYNEQFF. The CDR3 DNA follows: TGTGCCAGCAGCTTGGGGACAGGCTACAATGAGCAGTTCTTC.

The chain combines TRBV5-1 with TRBJ2-6; D is perhaps TRBD1 (5 bases). The V and J ends lost 1 base and 2 bases respectively, with 7 bases between them. The V gene's germline CDR1 is SGHRS and CDR2 YFSETQ. CDR3 size: 15 residues. CDR3 nucleotides: TGCGCCAGCAGCTTGCAGGGAACTGGGGCCAACGTCCTGACTTTC. It yields the protein CASSLQGTGANVLTF.

The CDR3, as DNA: TGTGCCAGCAGTGAAAGCGAGAGCTCCTACAATGAGCAGTTCTTC. This sequence encodes CASSESESSYNEQFF. The V gene is TRBV25-1, the J gene TRBJ2-1; no clear D. CDR3 size: 15 residues. Trimming shortened V by 2 bases and J by 0 bases, and 8 bases separated the two germline ends. Germline V gene lookup returns CDR1 MGHDK and CDR2 SYGVNS. The entire variable domain, with the rest obtained from reference TRBV25-1 and TRBJ2-1, is as follows: EADIYQTPRYLVIGTGKKITLECSQTMGHDKMYWYQQDPGMELHLIHYSYGVNSTEKGDLSSESTVSRIRTEHFPLTLESARPSHTSQYLCASSESESSYNEQFFGPGTRLTVL.

This chain connects TRBV10-1 to TRBJ2-3; 7 positions match TRBD2. Trimming cost V 4 bases and J 0 bases; bases outside gene matches: 4. CDR1 and CDR2 (germline): WNHNN, SYGVQD (reference sequence). The CDR3 contains 15 residues. Written as DNA, the CDR3 is TGCGCCAGCAGTGGCTCTAGCGGAAGCACAGATACGCAGTATTTT. Amino acids: CASSGSSGSTDTQYF.

J is TRBJ2-4 and V is TRBV6-5; 7 positions agree with TRBD2. After removal of 7 bases from V and 2 bases from J, the junction contained 2 bases not matched to a gene. The CDR3 totals 13 residues. Germline CDR1 is MNHEY and CDR2 is SVGAGI. CDR3 nucleotides: TGTGCCAGCATAGGGACTACCAAAAACATTCAGTACTTC. This translates into CASIGTTKNIQYF.

The genes are TRBV4-2 and TRBJ1-3, with no clear D. V was pared by 1 base and J by 9 bases, with 7 bases between. Germline CDR1 reads LGHNA; CDR2 reads YNFKEQ. CDR3 length: 12 residues. Written as DNA, the CDR3 is TGTGCCAGCAGCCAAGGATCAGGCACCATATATTTT. Protein product: CASSQGSGTIYF.

The rearrangement joins TRBV11-2 to TRBJ2-2; D is undetermined. Per the germline V gene, CDR1 is SGHAT and CDR2 is FQNNGV. The CDR3 runs 13 residues. Deletions cut 3 bases from V and 8 bases from J, with 10 bases between. The CDR3 is CASSFSSLGELFF. CDR3 nucleotide sequence: TGTGCCAGCAGCTTTAGCAGCTTGGGGGAGCTGTTTTTT.

The chain couples TRBV21-1 to TRBJ2-5; the table's D gene call, TRBD2, was not cross checked with the DNA. TRBV21-1 is deemed a pseudogene. The CDR3 is made up of 17 amino acids. Written as DNA, the CDR3 is TGTGCCTGCCGTAGACAGGGGACTAGCGGGGGTAAAGAGACCCAGTACTTC. This sequence encodes CACRRQGTSGGKETQYF.

A remark on this clone: The junction differs from germline at one of its ends, possibly a read error. DNA of the CDR3: TGTGCCAGCACCTCAACCGCCGGGACAGGACTCTATGCCTTC. Protein sequence: CASTSTAGTGLYAF. The chain has TRBV2 and TRBJ1-2; 8 positions agree with TRBD1. In germline, CDR1 is SNHLY, CDR2 FYNNEI. The CDR3 runs 14 residues.

The rearrangement uses TRBV9 and TRBJ2-2; D is ambiguous. Germline V gives CDR1 SGDLS, CDR2 YYNGEE. V gave up 1 base and J gave up 5 bases, with 6 bases separating them. The CDR3 sequence is 13 residues long. CDR3: CASSVYPTGELFF. The CDR3 bases are TGTGCCAGCAGCGTATATCCGACCGGGGAGCTGTTTTTT.

The rearrangement joins TRBV5-1 to TRBJ2-1, with 8 bases fitting TRBD2. Germline CDR1 is SGHRS and CDR2 is YFSETQ. Trimming removed 0 bases from V and 4 bases from J; junction bases left unmatched: 3. This CDR3 has 15 amino acids. The CDR3 loop is CASSLAGTSYNEQFF. Here the CDR3 DNA reads TGCGCCAGCAGCTTGGCCGGGACTAGTTACAATGAGCAGTTCTTC. The whole variable domain, filled in from reference TRBV5-1 and TRBJ2-1, reads KAGVTQTPRYLIKTRGQQVTLSCSPISGHRSVSWYQQTPGQGLQFLFEYFSETQRNKGNFPGRFSGRQFSNSRSEMNVSTLELGDSALYLCASSLAGTSYNEQFFGPGTRLTVL.